The next 3 T cell receptor beta chains were all read from a single sample in a study of CD4 T cells in relation to SARS-CoV-2 and coronaviruses (dated by TCRdb to about 2021). These TCRs' antigens remain unknown. CD4+ T cells from unexposed donors were collected before the COVID-19 pandemic (2011-2018). After around ten days of culture, CD4+ T cells were isolated with the EasySep CD4+ T cell isolation kit. Library preparation employed the immunoSEQ multiplex PCR assay. Here the immuneACCESS table is served through TCRdb, limited to in-frame sequences with V and J called. Missing clones are a known gap in these copies; in checked studies unresolved V genes cover under half, and the rest lacks a known reason. Counted in this sample were around 26,000 clones; roughly 69% of them appeared once. The ten largest clones capture approximately 20% of the sample. Sequencing was performed on CD4+ T cells from PBMCs, cultured in vitro. Every receptor here comes from a human donor in good health.

The rearrangement uses TRBV3-1 (or the pseudogene TRBV3-2) and TRBJ2-7; no definite D call. Germline V gene lookup returns CDR1 LGHDT and CDR2 YNNKEL (reference sequence). V shed 1 base and J shed 4 bases, with 14 bases lying between them. CDR3 length equals 15 residues. This CDR3 is CASSQGHGPGYEQYF. The CDR3 DNA is TGTGCCAGCAGCCAAGGTCACGGACCGGGTTACGAGCAGTACTTC.

The V and J genes are TRBV11-2 and TRBJ1-4; D ambiguous. The CDR3 has 13 residues. Trimming pared 3 bases from V and 0 bases from J, leaving 2 bases between. Looked up from germline, CDR1 is SGHAT and CDR2 is FQNNGV. The CDR3 spells CASSFSTNEKLFF. Written as DNA, the CDR3 is TGTGCCAGCAGCTTTTCAACTAATGAAAAACTGTTTTTT.

This clone appeared once. V usage is TRBV3-1 (or the pseudogene TRBV3-2) and J usage is TRBJ2-1, with 12 bases lining up with TRBD2. This CDR3 comprises 15 residues. The germline gives CDR1 LGHDT, CDR2 YNNKEL (reference sequence). With 7 bases clipped from V and 8 bases from J, the junction kept 9 bases outside the gene matches. The CDR3 region is CASTPGLAGFYEQFF. The CDR3 nucleotides read TGTGCCAGCACCCCGGGACTAGCGGGCTTCTATGAGCAGTTCTTC.